The sequence of this T cell receptor beta chain was determined in a study of synovial regulatory T cells in juvenile arthritis. Regarding the study as a whole: Largely private between patients, iaTreg TCR repertoires showed partial overlap with synovial Teff and blood CPL repertoires.

Comment on this clone: Antigen specificity is unknown.

Germline lookup yields CDR1 LNHDA and CDR2 SQIVND (reference sequence). This CDR3 has 14 residues. No DNA is given. The synovial samples were synovial fluid, paired with peripheral blood from each active arthritis patient. Assay: immunoSEQ multiplex PCR; the TCRdb copy retains only in-frame clones and omits some. The sample is made up of roughly 1,400 clones, and the top ten hold more than 20% of it. Sequenced sample: Treg cells from the synovium. J is TRBJ2-5 and V is TRBV19; the D call of TRBD2 rests on TCRdb alone, since no DNA is present to check it. This clonotype originated in a donor younger than 30 with juvenile idiopathic arthritis. CDR3 amino acids: CASSPAGARETQYF.